Included here is one T cell receptor beta chain sequence, with context. This sample is drawn from a study of blood T cell repertoires in COVID-19. As for the study in general: The study drew acute and convalescent COVID-19 samples from the United States, Italy and Spain. Sources were T cells, B-cell-depleted T cells, or PBMCs; the material itself was cDNA or gDNA.

Methods used by the authors: Reference gene primer amplification gave nucleated cell count estimates. Here immunoSEQ multiplex PCR was the method, and the copy in TCRdb shows in-frame clones only, minus some. V and J calls and clone size follow that table, whereas D and trimming were derived from the DNA. The sample carries fewer than 250,000 clones, approximately 80% recorded once. Seattle-derived patients entered the study during active infection and were followed longitudinally. The CDR3 covers 14 residues. V lost 5 bases and J lost 4, with 14 bases in between. CDR1 and CDR2 (germline): LNHDA, SQIVND (reference sequence).

Material for sequencing was peripheral blood. This TCR was sampled from an elderly woman with COVID-19, enrolled during active disease. The V and J genes are TRBV19 and TRBJ1-2; weak D call: TRBD1 (6 bases). Here the CDR3 DNA reads TGTGCCAGTAGTGCATCCACAGGGCCCTATGGCTACACCTTC. Translation gives CASSASTGPYGYTF.